This T cell receptor beta chain derives from a study of graft-versus-host responses after intestinal transplantation. About the study: Each patient got anti-thymocyte globulin induction, then tacrolimus and steroids for approximately 3 years.

As regards this clone: Antigen: not known.

The repertoire was sequenced with immunoSEQ multiplex PCR; TCRdb's copy has only in-frame clones and lacks some. The sample holds 150,000 or so clones, 85% to 95% seen once. V shed 0 bases and J shed 0 bases, with 13 bases lying between them. This CDR3 contains 16 residues. Germline V gene lookup returns CDR1 SGDLS and CDR2 YYNGEE. The rearrangement joins TRBV9 to TRBJ2-7; no definite D call. This specimen was unstimulated CD4+ T cells sorted from spleen or lymph node cells, taken before intestinal transplant. The TCR comes from a human donor who received an intestinal transplant. The CDR3: CASSVGLSEISYEQYF. The CDR3 DNA follows: TGTGCCAGCAGCGTAGGCCTCTCGGAGATCTCCTACGAGCAGTACTTC.